This T cell receptor (beta chain) comes out of a study of neurological immune-mediated disorders. This CDR3 is built from 12 residues. Germline CDR1 reads MDHEN; CDR2 reads SYDVKM. Trimming left V 2 bases short and J 8 bases short, with 6 bases between. TCRdb reprocessed the 5' RACE reads via MiXCR and lists one record per CDR3 protein. The sample lists 30,000 to 45,000 distinct CDR3 sequences; 11% were seen once. The sample was CD4+ T cells from blood. The TCR comes from a young woman with HTLV-1-associated myelopathy (HAM/TSP). The rearrangement links TRBV28 to TRBJ2-2; D gene unclear. CDR3 nucleotide sequence: TGTGCCAGCAGTTTAGTGGTGGGGGAGCTGTTTTTT. This codes for CASSLVVGELFF.